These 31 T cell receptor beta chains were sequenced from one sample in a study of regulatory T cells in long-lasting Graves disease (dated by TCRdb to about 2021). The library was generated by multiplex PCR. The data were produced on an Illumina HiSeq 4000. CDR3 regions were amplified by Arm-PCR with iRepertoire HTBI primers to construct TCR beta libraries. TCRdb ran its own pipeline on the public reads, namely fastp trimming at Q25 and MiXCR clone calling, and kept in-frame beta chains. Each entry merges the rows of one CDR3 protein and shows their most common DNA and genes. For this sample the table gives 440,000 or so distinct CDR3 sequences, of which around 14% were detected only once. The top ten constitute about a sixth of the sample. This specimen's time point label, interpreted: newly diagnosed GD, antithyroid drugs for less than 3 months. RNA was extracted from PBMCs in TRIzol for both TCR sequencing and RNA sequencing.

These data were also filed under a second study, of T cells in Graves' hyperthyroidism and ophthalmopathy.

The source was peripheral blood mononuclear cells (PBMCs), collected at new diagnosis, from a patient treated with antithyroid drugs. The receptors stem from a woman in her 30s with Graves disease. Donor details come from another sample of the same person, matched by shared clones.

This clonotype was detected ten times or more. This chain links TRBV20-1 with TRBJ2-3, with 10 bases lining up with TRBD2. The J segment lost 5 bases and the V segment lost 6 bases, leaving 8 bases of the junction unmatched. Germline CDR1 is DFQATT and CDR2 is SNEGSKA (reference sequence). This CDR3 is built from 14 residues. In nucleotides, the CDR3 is TGCAGTGCCCCCGGACTAGCGGCCATAGATACGCAGTATTTT. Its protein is CSAPGLAAIDTQYF.

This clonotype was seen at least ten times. As DNA, the CDR3 is TGTGCCAGCAGTTTCGGGGGTCCCAGCCTTGAAGCTTTCTTT. It is translated as CASSFGGPSLEAFF. The rearrangement joins TRBV28 to TRBJ1-1, with a possible D match to TRBD1 (5 bases). CDR1 and CDR2 (germline): MDHEN, SYDVKM. The CDR3 is made up of 14 amino acids. Trimming removed 3 bases from V and 7 bases from J, with 15 bases in between.

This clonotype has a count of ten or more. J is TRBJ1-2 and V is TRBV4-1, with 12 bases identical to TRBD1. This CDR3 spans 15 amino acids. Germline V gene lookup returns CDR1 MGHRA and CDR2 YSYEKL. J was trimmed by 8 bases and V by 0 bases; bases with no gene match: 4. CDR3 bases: TGCGCCAGCAGCCAAGAGAGGGACAGGGGGCAAGGCTACACCTTC. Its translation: CASSQERDRGQGYTF.

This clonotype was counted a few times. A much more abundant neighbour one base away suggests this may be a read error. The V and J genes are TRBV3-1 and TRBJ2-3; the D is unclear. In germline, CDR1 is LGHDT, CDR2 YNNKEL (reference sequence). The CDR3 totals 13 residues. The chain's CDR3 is CANSRGDGLTQYF. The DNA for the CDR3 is TGTGCCAACAGCCGCGGAGACGGTCTCACGCAGTATTTT.

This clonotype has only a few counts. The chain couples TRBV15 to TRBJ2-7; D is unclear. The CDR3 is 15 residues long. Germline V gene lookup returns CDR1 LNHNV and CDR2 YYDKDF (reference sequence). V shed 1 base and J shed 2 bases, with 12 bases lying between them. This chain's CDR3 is CATSRGPGPAYEQYF. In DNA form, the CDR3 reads TGTGCCACCAGCAGAGGCCCTGGGCCTGCCTACGAGCAGTACTTC.

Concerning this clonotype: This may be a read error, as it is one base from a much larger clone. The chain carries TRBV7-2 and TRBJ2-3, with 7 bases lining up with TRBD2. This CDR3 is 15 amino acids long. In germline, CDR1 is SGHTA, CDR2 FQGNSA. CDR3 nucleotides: TGTGCCTGCAGCCCCCAATACGGGGGGACAGATACGCAGTATTTT. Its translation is CACSPQYGGTDTQYF. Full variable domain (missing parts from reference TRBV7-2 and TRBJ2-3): GAGVSQSPSNKVTEKGKDVELRCDPISGHTALYWYRQSLGQGLEFLIYFQGNSAPDKSGLPSDRFSAERTGGSVSTLTIQRTQQEDSAVYLCACSPQYGGTDTQYFGPGTRLTVL.

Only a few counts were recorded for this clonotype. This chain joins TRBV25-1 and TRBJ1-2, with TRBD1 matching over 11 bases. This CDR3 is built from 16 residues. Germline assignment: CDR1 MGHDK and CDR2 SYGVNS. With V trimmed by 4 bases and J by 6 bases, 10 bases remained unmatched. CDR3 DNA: TGTGCCAGCAGTGTACCCGGGACAGGGGGTGGCAATGGCTACACCTTC. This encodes CASSVPGTGGGNGYTF.

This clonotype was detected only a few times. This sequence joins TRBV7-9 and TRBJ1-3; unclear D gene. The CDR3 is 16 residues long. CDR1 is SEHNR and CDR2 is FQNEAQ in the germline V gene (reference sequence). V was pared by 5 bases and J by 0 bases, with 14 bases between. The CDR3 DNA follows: TGTGCCAGCAGCCTATTGTCTACCCTCTCTGGAAACACCATATATTTT. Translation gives CASSLLSTLSGNTIYF.

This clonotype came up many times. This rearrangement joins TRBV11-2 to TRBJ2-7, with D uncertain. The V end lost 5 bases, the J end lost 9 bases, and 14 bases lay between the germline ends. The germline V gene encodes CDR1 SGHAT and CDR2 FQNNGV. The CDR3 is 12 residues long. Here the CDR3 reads CASSTPRRGQYF. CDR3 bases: TGTGCCAGCAGCACGCCCCGGAGAGGGCAGTACTTC.

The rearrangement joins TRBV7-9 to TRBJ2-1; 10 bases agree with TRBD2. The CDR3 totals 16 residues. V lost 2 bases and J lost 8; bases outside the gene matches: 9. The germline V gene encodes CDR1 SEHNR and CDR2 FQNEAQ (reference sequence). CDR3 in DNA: TGTGCCAGCAGCTTACCAGCGGGAGGGCCGGGCGATGAGCAGTTCTTC. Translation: CASSLPAGGPGDEQFF.

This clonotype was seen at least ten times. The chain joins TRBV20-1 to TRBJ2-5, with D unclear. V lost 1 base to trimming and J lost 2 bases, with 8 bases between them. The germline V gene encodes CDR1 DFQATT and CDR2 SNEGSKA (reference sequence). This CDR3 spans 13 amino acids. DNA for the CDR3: TGCAGTGCTAGAGTAGGACCACAAGAGACCCAGTACTTC. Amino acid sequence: CSARVGPQETQYF.

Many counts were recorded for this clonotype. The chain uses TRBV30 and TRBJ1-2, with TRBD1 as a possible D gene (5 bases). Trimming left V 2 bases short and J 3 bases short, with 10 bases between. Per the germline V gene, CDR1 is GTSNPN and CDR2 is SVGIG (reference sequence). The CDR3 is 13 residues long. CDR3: CAWSMGLDYGYTF. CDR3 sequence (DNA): TGTGCCTGGAGTATGGGACTTGACTATGGCTACACCTTC.

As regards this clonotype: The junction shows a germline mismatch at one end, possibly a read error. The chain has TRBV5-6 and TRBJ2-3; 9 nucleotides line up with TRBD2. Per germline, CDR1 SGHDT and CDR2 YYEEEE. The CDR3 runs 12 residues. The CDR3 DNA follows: TGTGCCAGCAGCTTATCGGCTAGCGGGACCGTTTTT. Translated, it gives CASSLSASGTVF. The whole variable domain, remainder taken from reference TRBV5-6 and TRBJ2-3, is DAGVTQSPTHLIKTRGQQVTLRCSPKSGHDTVSWYQQALGQGPQFIFQYYEEEERQRGNFPDRFSGHQFPNYSSELNVNALLLGDSALYLCASSLSASGTVFGPGTRLTVL.

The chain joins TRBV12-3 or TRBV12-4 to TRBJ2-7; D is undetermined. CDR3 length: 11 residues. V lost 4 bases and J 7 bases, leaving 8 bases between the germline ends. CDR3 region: CASSSRREQYF. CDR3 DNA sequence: TGTGCCAGCAGTTCTAGACGGGAGCAGTACTTC.

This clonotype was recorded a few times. CDR3 sequence (DNA): TGCGCCAGCAGCTTGGCCGGGACAGGGGGCGCGAATCAGCCCCAGCATTTT. Protein: CASSLAGTGGANQPQHF. J is TRBJ1-5 and V is TRBV5-1; TRBD1 matches 12 bases. Looked up from germline, CDR1 is SGHRS and CDR2 is YFSETQ. The CDR3 length is 17 residues. Trimming at V came to 0 bases and at J to 4 bases, leaving 5 bases not matched to a gene.

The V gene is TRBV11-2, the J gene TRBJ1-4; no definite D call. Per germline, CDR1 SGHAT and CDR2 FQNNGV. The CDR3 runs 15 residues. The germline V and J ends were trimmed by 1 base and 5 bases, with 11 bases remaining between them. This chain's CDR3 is CASSLGVGENEKLFF. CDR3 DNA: TGTGCCAGCAGCTTAGGGGTTGGGGAGAATGAAAAACTGTTTTTT.

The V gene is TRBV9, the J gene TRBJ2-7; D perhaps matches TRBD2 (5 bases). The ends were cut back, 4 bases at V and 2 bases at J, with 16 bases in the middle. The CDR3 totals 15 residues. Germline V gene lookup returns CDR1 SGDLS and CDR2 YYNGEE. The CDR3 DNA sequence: TGTGCCAGCAGCCACGGACTGCACCATGCCTACGAGCAGTACTTC. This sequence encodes CASSHGLHHAYEQYF.

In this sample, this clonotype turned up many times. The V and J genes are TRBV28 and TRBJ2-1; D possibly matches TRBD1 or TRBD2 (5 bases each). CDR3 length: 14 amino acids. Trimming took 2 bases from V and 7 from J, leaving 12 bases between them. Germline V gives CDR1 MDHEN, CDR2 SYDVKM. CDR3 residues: CASSLARDLNEQFF. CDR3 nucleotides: TGTGCCAGCAGTTTAGCCAGGGACCTGAATGAGCAGTTCTTC.

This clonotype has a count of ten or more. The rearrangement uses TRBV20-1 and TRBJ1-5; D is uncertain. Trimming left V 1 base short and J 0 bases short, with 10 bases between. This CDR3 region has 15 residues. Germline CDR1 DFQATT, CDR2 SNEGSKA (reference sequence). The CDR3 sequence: CSARVSQGSNQPQHF. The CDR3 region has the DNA TGCAGTGCTAGAGTCTCACAAGGTAGCAATCAGCCCCAGCATTTT.

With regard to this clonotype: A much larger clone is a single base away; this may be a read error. This CDR3 reads CAWSGGTQYF. DNA for the CDR3: TGTGCCTGGAGTGGAGGGACCCAGTACTTC. The chain carries TRBV30 and TRBJ2-5; D is unresolved. The V end was cut by 1 base, the J end by 7 bases, with 4 bases between. Germline values: CDR1 GTSNPN, CDR2 SVGIG (reference sequence). The CDR3 runs 10 residues.

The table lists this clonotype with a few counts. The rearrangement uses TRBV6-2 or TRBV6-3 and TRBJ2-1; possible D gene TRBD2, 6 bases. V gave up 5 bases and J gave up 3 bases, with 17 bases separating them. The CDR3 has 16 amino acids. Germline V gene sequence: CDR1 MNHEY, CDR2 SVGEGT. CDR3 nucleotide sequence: TGTGCCAGCAGTGGAGGGAGGCAGGGTAACTACAATGAGCAGTTCTTC. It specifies CASSGGRQGNYNEQFF.

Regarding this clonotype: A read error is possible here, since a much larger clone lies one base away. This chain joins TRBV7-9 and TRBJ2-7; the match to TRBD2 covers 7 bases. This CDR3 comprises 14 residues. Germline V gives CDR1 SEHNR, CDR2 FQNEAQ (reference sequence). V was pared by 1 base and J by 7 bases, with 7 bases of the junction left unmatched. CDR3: CASSLERGPNEQYF. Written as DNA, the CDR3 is TGTGCCAGCAGCTTAGAGCGGGGTCCTAATGAGCAGTACTTC.

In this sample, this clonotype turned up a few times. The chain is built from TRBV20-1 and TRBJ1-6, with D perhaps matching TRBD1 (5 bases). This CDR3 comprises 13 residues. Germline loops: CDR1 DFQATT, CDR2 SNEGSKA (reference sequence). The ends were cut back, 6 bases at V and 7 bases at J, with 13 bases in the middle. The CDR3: CSAPGTANSPLHF. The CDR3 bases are TGCAGTGCCCCCGGGACTGCGAATTCACCCCTCCACTTT.

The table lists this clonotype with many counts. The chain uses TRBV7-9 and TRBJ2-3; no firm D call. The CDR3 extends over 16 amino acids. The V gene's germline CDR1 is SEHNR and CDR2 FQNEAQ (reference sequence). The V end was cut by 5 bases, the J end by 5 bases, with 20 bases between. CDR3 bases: TGTGCCAGCAGCAAAGTCGGTCGGGCATTAGGAGATACGCAGTATTTT. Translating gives CASSKVGRALGDTQYF.

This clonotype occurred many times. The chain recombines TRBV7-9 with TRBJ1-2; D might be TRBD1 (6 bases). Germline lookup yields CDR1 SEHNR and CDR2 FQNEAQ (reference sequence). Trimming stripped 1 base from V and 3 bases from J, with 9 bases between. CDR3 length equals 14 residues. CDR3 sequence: CASSLGTGYYGYTF. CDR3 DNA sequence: TGTGCCAGCAGCTTAGGCACAGGGTACTATGGCTACACCTTC.

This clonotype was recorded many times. CDR3 nucleotide sequence: TGTGCCTCCCAGAGGGGGGCTCAGCCCCAGCATTTT. Translated: CASQRGAQPQHF. The genes are TRBV12-3 or TRBV12-4 and TRBJ1-5; maybe TRBD1 (6 bases). The CDR3 spans 12 residues. V lost 11 bases to trimming and J lost 6 bases, with 14 bases between them.

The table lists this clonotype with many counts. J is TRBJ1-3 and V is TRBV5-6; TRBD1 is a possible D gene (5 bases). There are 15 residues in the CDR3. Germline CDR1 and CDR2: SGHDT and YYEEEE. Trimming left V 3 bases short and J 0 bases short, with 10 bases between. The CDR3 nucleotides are TGTGCCAGCAGCTCACAGGCACTCTCTGGAAACACCATATATTTT. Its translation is CASSSQALSGNTIYF.

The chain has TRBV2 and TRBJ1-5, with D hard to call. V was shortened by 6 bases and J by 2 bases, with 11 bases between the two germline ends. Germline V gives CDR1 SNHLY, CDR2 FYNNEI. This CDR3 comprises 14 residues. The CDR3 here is CASSSNGGNQPQHF. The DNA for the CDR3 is TGTGCCAGCAGCTCGAACGGAGGCAATCAGCCCCAGCATTTT.

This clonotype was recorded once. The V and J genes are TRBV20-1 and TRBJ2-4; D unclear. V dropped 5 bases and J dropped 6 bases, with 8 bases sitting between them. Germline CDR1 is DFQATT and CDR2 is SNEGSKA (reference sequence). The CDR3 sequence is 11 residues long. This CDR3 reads CSAPTGNIQYF. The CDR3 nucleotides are TGCAGTGCTCCAACTGGAAACATTCAGTACTTC.

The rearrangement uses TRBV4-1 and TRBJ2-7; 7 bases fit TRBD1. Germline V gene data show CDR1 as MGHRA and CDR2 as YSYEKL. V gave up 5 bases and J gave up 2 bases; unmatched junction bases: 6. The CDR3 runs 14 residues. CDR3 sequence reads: CASSARDSTYEQYF. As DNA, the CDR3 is TGCGCCAGCAGCGCGAGGGACAGTACCTACGAGCAGTACTTC.

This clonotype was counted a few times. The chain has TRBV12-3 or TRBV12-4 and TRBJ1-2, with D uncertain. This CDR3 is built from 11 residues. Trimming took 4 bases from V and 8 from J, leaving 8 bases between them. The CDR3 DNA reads TGTGCCAGCAGTTGGGGTGTCGGCTACACCTTC. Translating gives CASSWGVGYTF.